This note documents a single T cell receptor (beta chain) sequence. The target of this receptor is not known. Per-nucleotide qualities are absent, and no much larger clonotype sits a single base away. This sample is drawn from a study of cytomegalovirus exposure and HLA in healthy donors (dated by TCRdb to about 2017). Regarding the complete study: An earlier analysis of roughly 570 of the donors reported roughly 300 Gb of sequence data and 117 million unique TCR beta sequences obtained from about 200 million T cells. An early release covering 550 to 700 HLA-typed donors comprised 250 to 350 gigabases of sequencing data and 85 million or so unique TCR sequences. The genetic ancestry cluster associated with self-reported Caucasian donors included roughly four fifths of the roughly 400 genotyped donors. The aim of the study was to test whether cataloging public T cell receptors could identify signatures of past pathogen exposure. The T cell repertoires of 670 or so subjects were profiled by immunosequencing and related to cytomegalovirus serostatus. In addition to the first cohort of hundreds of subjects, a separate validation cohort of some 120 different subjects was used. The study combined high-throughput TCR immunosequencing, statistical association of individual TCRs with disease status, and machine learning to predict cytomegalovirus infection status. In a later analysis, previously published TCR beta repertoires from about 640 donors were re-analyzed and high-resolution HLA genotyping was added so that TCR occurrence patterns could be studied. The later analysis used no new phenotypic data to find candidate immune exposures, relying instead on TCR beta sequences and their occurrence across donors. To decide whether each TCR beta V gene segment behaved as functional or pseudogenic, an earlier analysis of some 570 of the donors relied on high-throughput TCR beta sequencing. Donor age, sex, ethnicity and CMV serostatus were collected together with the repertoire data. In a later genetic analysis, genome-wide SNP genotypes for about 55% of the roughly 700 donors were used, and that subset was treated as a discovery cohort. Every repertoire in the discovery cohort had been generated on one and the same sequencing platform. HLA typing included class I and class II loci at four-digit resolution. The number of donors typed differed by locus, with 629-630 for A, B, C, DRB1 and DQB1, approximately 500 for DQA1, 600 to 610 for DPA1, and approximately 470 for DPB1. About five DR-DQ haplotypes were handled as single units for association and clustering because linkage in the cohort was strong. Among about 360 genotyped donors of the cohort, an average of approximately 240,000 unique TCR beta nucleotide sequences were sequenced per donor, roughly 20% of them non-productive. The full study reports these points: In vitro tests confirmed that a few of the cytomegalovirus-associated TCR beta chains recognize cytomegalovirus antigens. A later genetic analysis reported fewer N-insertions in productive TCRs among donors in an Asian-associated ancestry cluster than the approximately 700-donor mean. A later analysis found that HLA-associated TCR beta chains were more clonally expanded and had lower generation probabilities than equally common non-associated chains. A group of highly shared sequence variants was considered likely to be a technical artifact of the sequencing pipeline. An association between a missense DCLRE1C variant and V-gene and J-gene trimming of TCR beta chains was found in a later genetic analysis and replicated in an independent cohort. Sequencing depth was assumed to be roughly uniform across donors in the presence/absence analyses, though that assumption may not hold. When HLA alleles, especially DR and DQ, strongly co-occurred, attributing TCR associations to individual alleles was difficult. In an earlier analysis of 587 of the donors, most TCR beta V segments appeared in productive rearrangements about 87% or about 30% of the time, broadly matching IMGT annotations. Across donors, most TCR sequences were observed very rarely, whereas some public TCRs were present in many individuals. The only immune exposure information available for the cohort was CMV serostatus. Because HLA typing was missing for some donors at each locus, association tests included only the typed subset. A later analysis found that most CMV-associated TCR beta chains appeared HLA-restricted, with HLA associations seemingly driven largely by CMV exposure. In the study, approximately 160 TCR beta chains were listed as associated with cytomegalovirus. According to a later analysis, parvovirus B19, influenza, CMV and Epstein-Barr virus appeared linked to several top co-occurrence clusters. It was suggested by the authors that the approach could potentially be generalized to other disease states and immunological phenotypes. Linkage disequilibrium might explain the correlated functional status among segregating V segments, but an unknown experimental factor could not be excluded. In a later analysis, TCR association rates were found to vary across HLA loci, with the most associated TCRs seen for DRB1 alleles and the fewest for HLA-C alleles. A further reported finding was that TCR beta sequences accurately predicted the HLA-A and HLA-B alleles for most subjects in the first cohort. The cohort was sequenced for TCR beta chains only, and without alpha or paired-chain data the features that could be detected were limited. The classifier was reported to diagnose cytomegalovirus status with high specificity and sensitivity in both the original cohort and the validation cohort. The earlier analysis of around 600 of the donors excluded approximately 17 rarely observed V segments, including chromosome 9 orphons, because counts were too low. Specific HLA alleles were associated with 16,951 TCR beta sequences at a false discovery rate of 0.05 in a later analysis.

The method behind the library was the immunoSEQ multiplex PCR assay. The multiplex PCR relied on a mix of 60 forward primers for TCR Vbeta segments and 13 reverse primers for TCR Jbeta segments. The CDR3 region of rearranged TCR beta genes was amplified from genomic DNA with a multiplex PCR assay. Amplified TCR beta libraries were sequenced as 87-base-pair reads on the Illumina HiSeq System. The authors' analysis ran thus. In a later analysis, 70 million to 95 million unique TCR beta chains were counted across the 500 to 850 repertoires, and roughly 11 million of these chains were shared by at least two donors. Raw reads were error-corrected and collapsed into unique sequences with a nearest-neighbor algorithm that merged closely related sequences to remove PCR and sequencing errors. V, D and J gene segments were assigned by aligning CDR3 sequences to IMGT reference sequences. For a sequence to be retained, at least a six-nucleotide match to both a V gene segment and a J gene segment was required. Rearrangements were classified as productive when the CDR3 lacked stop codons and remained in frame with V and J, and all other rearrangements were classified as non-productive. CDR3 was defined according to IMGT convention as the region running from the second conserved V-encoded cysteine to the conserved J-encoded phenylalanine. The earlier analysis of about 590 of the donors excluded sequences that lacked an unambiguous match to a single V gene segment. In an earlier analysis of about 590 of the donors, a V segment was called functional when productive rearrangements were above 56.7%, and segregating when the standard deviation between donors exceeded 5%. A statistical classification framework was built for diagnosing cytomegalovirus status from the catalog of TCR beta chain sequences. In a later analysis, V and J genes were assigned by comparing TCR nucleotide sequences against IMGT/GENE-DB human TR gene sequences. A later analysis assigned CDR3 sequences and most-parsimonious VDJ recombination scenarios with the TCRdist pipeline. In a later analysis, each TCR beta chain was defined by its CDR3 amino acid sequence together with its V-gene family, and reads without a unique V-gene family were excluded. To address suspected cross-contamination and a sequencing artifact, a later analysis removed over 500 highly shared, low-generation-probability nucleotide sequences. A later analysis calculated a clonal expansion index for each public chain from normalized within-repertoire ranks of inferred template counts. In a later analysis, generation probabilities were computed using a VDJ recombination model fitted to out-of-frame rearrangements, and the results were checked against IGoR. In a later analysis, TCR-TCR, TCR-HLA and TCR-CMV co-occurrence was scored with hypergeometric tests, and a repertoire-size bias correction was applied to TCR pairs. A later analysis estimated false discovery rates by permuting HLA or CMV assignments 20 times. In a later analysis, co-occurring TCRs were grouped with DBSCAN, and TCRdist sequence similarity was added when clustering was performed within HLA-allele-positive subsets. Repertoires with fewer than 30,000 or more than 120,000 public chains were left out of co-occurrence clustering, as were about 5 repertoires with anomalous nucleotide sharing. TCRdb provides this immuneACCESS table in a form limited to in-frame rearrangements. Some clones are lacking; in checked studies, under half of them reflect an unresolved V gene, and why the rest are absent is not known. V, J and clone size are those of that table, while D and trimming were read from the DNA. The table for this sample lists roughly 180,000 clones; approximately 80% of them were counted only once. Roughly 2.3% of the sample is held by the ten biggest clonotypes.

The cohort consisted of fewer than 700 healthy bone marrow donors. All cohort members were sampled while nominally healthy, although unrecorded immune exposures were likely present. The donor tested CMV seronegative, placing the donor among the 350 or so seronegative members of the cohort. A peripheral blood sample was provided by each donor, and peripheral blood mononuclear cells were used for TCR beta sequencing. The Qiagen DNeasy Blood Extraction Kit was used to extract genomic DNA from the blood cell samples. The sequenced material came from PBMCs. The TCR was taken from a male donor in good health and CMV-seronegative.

The CDR3 protein is CASSFGIAGGNTGELFF. The DNA sequence follows: TGCGCCAGCAGCTTTGGGATAGCGGGAGGGAACACCGGGGAGCTGTTTTTT. The chain couples TRBV5-1 to TRBJ2-2, and TRBD2 matches 10 of the central bases. The CDR3 holds 17 amino acids from the cysteine to the phenylalanine. The kept DNA is CDR3 alone, 51 bases in frame from the first base. According to the germline V gene, CDR1 reads SGHRS and CDR2 reads YFSETQ. V has 2 bases trimmed and J has 1 base trimmed; junction bases matching no gene number 5. The entire variable domain, with the stretches around the CDR3 drawn from the reference TRBV5-1 and TRBJ2-2 proteins, is KAGVTQTPRYLIKTRGQQVTLSCSPISGHRSVSWYQQTPGQGLQFLFEYFSETQRNKGNFPGRFSGRQFSNSRSEMNVSTLELGDSALYLCASSFGIAGGNTGELFFGEGSRLTVL.